Presented here are 15 T cell receptor beta chains from one specimen sequenced in a study of PD-1 blockade in mismatch repair-deficient tumors. Here immunoSEQ multiplex PCR was the method, and the copy in TCRdb shows in-frame clones only, minus some. The profile shows roughly 48,000 clones, approximately 80% of them singletons. Here the sequenced sample was PBMCs, taken before pembrolizumab treatment. Receptors originate from an adult with mismatch repair-deficient cancer.

The V and J genes are TRBV9 and TRBJ1-3; D is possibly TRBD1 (6 bases). The V gene's germline CDR1 is SGDLS and CDR2 YYNGEE. V shed 3 bases and J shed 4 bases, with 23 bases lying between them. The CDR3 runs to 18 residues. The CDR3 sequence: CASSADPSEQGYGNTIYF. CDR3 in DNA: TGTGCCAGCAGCGCAGATCCTTCTGAACAGGGATACGGAAACACCATATATTTT.

The rearrangement joins TRBV29-1 to TRBJ1-2; 7 positions agree with TRBD1. The V segment lost 1 base and the J segment 5 bases; nucleotides outside the gene matches: 4. The CDR3 extends over 13 amino acids. The germline V gene has CDR1 SQVTM and CDR2 ANQGSEA. This CDR3 reads CSVEVQGGYGYTF. The CDR3 nucleotides are TGCAGCGTTGAAGTTCAGGGGGGGTATGGCTACACCTTC.

The chain links TRBV4-1 to TRBJ1-1; D is unclear. Trimming stripped 0 bases from V and 1 base from J, with 6 bases between. The CDR3 spans 14 residues. The V gene's germline CDR1 is MGHRA and CDR2 YSYEKL. The CDR3 protein is CASSQDWANTEAFF. CDR3 bases: TGCGCCAGCAGCCAAGATTGGGCGAACACTGAAGCTTTCTTT.

V is TRBV10-3 and J is TRBJ2-7; 7 nucleotides align to TRBD1. The CDR3 has 13 amino acids. The ends lost 11 bases at V and 0 bases at J; junction bases unmatched: 7. The germline V gene has CDR1 ENHRY and CDR2 SYGVKD. In DNA form, the CDR3 reads TGTGCCTCTGGCCGGGACAGCTCCTACGAGCAGTACTTC. This sequence encodes CASGRDSSYEQYF.

This chain uses TRBV4-3 with TRBJ2-3; D is unresolved. Germline V gene sequence: CDR1 LGHNA, CDR2 YSLEER. Between the trimmed V and J ends, which lost 1 base and 3 bases, there was a span of 8 bases. The CDR3 consists of 14 residues. The CDR3 sequence is CASSQATSTDTQYF. The CDR3 nucleotides are TGCGCCAGCAGCCAAGCAACGTCGACAGATACGCAGTATTTT.

Notes on this clone: The germline gene is not matched at one end of the junction; a read error may be the cause. The chain uses TRBV7-7 and TRBJ2-5; 8 bases are a match to TRBD1. From germline, CDR1 is SSHAT and CDR2 FNYEAQ (reference sequence). The CDR3 loop spans 13 amino acids. CDR3 sequence (DNA): TGTGCTAGCAGCACGGACAGGGCAGAGACCCAGTACTTC. Its translation is CASSTDRAETQYF.

The chain is built from TRBV9 and TRBJ2-1; 8 nucleotides line up with TRBD2. The V segment lost 0 bases and the J segment 3 bases; nucleotides outside the gene matches: 5. The CDR3 consists of 16 residues. Germline values: CDR1 SGDLS, CDR2 YYNGEE. CDR3 region: CASSVGSGGDYNEQFF. The CDR3 DNA sequence: TGTGCCAGCAGCGTAGGAAGCGGGGGCGACTACAATGAGCAGTTCTTC.

The rearrangement uses TRBV18 and TRBJ2-2; D is ambiguous. The CDR3 is 14 amino acids. Germline CDR1 and CDR2: KGHSH and LQKENI. Trimming cost V 6 bases and J 1 base, with 9 bases left between them. CDR3 loop: CASSPGLNTGELFF. In nucleotides, the CDR3 is TGTGCCAGCTCCCCCGGATTGAACACCGGGGAGCTGTTTTTT.

This rearrangement joins TRBV11-3 to TRBJ2-3; D is undetermined. The CDR3 covers 15 residues. Looked up from germline, CDR1 is SGHNT and CDR2 is YENEEA. The V and J ends lost 0 bases and 0 bases respectively, with 7 bases between them. CDR3 sequence reads: CASSLDYLSTDTQYF. CDR3 nucleotides: TGTGCCAGCAGCTTAGATTATCTTAGCACAGATACGCAGTATTTT. Complete variable domain (other parts from reference TRBV11-3 and TRBJ2-3): EAGVVQSPRYKIIEKKQPVAFWCNPISGHNTLYWYLQNLGQGPELLIRYENEEAVDDSQLPKDRFSAERLKGVDSTLKIQPAELGDSAVYLCASSLDYLSTDTQYFGPGTRLTVL.

A word on this clone: Sequence at one end of the junction differs from germline and may be a read error. The chain employs TRBV7-7 and TRBJ2-1; D could derive from TRBD1 or TRBD2 (6 bases each). Germline-derived CDR1 and CDR2 are SSHAT and FNYEAQ (reference sequence). The CDR3 spans 16 residues. As DNA, the CDR3 is TGTGCTAGCAGCCCCAATTCTGGAGGGGGTTATAATGAGCAGTTCTTC. Its protein product is CASSPNSGGGYNEQFF.

The V gene is TRBV25-1, the J gene TRBJ2-1; D call uncertain. V was trimmed by 0 bases and J by 4 bases, leaving 7 bases between them. This CDR3 has 14 residues. The V gene's germline CDR1 is MGHDK and CDR2 SYGVNS. CDR3 protein: CASSEYKTYNEQFF. The CDR3 nucleotides are TGTGCCAGCAGTGAATACAAGACATACAATGAGCAGTTCTTC.

V gene TRBV9 combines with J gene TRBJ1-2, with D tentatively TRBD1 (6 bases). The V gene lost 0 bases and the J gene lost 6 bases, with 12 bases spanning the gap. The CDR3 sequence is 14 residues long. From germline, CDR1 is SGDLS and CDR2 YYNGEE. The CDR3 bases are TGTGCCAGCAGCGTAGCGACAGGAAGGGATGGCTACACCTTC. It yields the protein CASSVATGRDGYTF.

This clone was seen once. This chain links TRBV19 with TRBJ2-1; 9 bases align to TRBD1. The V gene end was trimmed by 11 bases and the J gene end by 5 bases; junction bases not matched to a gene: 10. This CDR3 contains 14 residues. Germline V CDR1 and CDR2: LNHDA, SQIVND (reference sequence). The CDR3 sequence: CASHGTGSDNEQFF. The CDR3 DNA follows: TGTGCCTCCCATGGGACAGGGAGCGACAATGAGCAGTTCTTC.

V is TRBV5-6 and J is TRBJ2-3; 7 bases are a match to TRBD2. V lost 3 bases and J lost 2; bases outside the gene matches: 12. The CDR3 is 17 amino acids. Looked up from germline, CDR1 is SGHDT and CDR2 is YYEEEE. CDR3 nucleotides: TGTGCCAGCAGCTATCCCCCCGGGCTAGCGGCCACAGATACGCAGTATTTT. This sequence encodes CASSYPPGLAATDTQYF. The complete variable domain, with remaining parts taken from reference TRBV5-6 and TRBJ2-3, reads DAGVTQSPTHLIKTRGQQVTLRCSPKSGHDTVSWYQQALGQGPQFIFQYYEEEERQRGNFPDRFSGHQFPNYSSELNVNALLLGDSALYLCASSYPPGLAATDTQYFGPGTRLTVL.

At least ten counts were recorded for this clone. The J gene is TRBJ2-3, the V gene TRBV11-1; D may be TRBD1 (5 bases). Germline loops: CDR1 SGHAT, CDR2 FQDESV (reference sequence). V gave up 6 bases and J gave up 2 bases, with 9 bases separating them. The CDR3 sequence is 13 residues long. This CDR3 reads CASRGAATDTQYF. For the CDR3, the DNA is TGTGCCAGCAGAGGGGCAGCCACAGATACGCAGTATTTT.